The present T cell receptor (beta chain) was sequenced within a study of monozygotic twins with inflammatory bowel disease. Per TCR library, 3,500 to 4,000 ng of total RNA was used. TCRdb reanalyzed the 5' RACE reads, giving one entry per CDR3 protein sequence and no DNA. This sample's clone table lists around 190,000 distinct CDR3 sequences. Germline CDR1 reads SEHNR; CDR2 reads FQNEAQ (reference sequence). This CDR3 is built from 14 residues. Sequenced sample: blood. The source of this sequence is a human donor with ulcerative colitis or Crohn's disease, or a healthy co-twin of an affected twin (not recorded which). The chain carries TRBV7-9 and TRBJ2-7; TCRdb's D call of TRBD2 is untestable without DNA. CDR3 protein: CASSYSGLAGEQYF.